The TCR beta chain described here comes from a study of OX40 agonist ivuxolimab in advanced cancers. Clones were sequenced by immunoSEQ multiplex PCR, and TCRdb holds only the in-frame ones, with some missing. This table has approximately 77,000 clones, about 90% appearing once. The CDR3 is 14 residues long. Germline values: CDR1 SGHAT, CDR2 FQNNGV. Trimming removed 3 bases at V and 0 bases at J, with 8 bases between. The clonotype originates from an adult with an advanced solid tumor such as melanoma, head and neck, liver or kidney cancer. Specimen: CD4+ or CD8+ T cells sorted from blood, collected in a trial of the OX40 agonist ivuxolimab. V usage is TRBV11-2 and J usage is TRBJ2-5, with D perhaps TRBD1 or TRBD2 (5 bases each). The CDR3: CASSFGTNQETQYF. The CDR3 DNA reads TGTGCCAGCAGCTTCGGGACCAACCAAGAGACCCAGTACTTC. The full variable domain, its missing parts supplied by reference TRBV11-2 and TRBJ2-5, is EAGVAQSPRYKIIEKRQSVAFWCNPISGHATLYWYQQILGQGPKLLIQFQNNGVVDDSQLPKDRFSAERLKGVDSTLKIQPAKLEDSAVYLCASSFGTNQETQYFGPGTRLLVL.